This T cell receptor beta chain is drawn from a study of blood T cell repertoires in COVID-19. Study context: T cells, B-cell-depleted T cells, or PBMCs supplied cDNA or gDNA.

Germline-derived CDR1 and CDR2 are MNHEY and SVGAGI. The ends were cut back, 7 bases at V and 5 bases at J, with 17 bases in the middle. The CDR3 runs 15 residues. The data were produced by immunoSEQ multiplex PCR, yet TCRdb's version contains in-frame clones alone and is incomplete. The repertoire consists of under 250,000 clones, with about 90% occurring once and the leading ten covering approximately 3.3%. The sample comprised peripheral blood. This TCR came from a man younger than 35 with active or convalescent COVID-19. The chain couples TRBV6-5 to TRBJ2-2; a weak D match, TRBD1 (5 bases). The CDR3 here is CASTTTGQVTGELFF. Written as DNA, the CDR3 is TGTGCCAGCACTACAACAGGCCAGGTTACCGGGGAGCTGTTTTTT.